The rows below give T cell receptor beta chains drawn from one sample of a study of shared clonotypes between healthy human individuals. Some clones are missing from TCRdb's copy, which holds only in-frame ones; the method was immunoSEQ multiplex PCR. The data hold roughly 700,000 clones, with less than 85% observed a single time. Material for sequencing was memory CD4+ T cells sorted from blood. The receptor source for this set is a woman in her 30s in good health. Both conserved end residues are part of each CDR3. Fields, in order: V gene, CDR3 protein.

>TRBV7-2
CASSLVGQGYNEQFF
>TRBV6-1
CASSGDRRSGYTF
>TRBV27
CASSSGQGRSGANVLTF
>TRBV29-1
CSVVRDRAYEQYF
>TRBV29-1
CSVRGSLTPQETQYF
>TRBV6-1
CASNSPGQVGYTF
>TRBV19
CASSIASGRAQYF
>TRBV27
CASSFPSGSRNEQFF
>TRBV29-1
CSVRRGTGPYNEQFF
>TRBV9
CASSVSGRQDTQYF
>TRBV2
CASRSFRTGNYGYTF
>TRBV2
CASNLRRELTEAFF
>TRBV5-1
CASSALGTGGETQYF
>TRBV19
CASSTIRGRSNTGELFF
>TRBV10-3
CAIRAGQGSGRTEAFF
>TRBV10-1
CASSRQGRYNEQFF
>TRBV28
CASSFTGTGKTEAFF
>TRBV5-3
CARSLRSGTGPSNQPQHF
>TRBV5-6
CASTQQSKETQYF
>TRBV7-9
CASRAGTNTGELFF
>TRBV5-1
CASSLWGWGTEAFF
>TRBV29-1
CSVTTSPKGGYTF
>TRBV15
CATSRVTEETQYF
>TRBV5-1
CASSFMGQRYEQYF
>TRBV6-1
CASSEEGFEAFF
>TRBV29-1
CSVDRENTEAFF
>TRBV2
CASSPQGYGYTF
>TRBV5-1
CASSLGTSGRARQETQYF
>TRBV28
CASSFPGARNTEAFF
>TRBV5-1
CASSPLGGWSYNEQFF
>TRBV7-3
CASSLSRDNEQFF
>TRBV6-4
CASSDWAGQDEQFF
>TRBV5-1
CASSRGGTDYNEQFF
>TRBV5-4
CASSLAGTGKETQYF
>TRBV10-1
CASSTRVENISNQPQHF
>TRBV6-5
CASSMTLGYEQYF
>TRBV6-1
CASSRTGAVDEQYF
>TRBV7-9
CLGQRLNTEAFF
>TRBV5-1
CASSLGGGSNWNEQFF
>TRBV27
CASSPARAEKLFF
>TRBV5-1
CASRSDSSYEQYF
>TRBV11-2
CASSLVGTGDEKLFF
>TRBV19
CASRKKGQNTEAFF
>TRBV6-1
CASSEGWLRGRRGEQYF
>TRBV7-9
CASSPYRGSEAFF
>TRBV7-9
CASSNRYEQYF